These 13 T cell receptor beta chains came from one sample sequenced in a study of blood T cell repertoires in COVID-19. Clones were read by immunoSEQ multiplex PCR, and TCRdb kept only the in-frame ones, dropping some. This table has around 60,000 clones, 88% appearing once. Source material: peripheral blood. These receptors all stem from a human donor in a cohort sampled during active COVID-19.

This chain links TRBV19 with TRBJ2-7; 9 bases fit TRBD2. There are 14 residues in the CDR3. V was pared by 1 base and J by 6 bases, with 4 bases of the junction left unmatched. Looked up from germline, CDR1 is LNHDA and CDR2 is SQIVND (reference sequence). This CDR3 is CASSIGTSAPEQYF. CDR3 in DNA: TGTGCCAGTAGTATAGGGACTAGCGCCCCCGAGCAGTACTTC.

This clone is a singleton in its sample. The genes are TRBV4-2 and TRBJ1-2; D is possibly TRBD1 (5 bases). In germline, CDR1 is LGHNA, CDR2 YNFKEQ. The V gene lost 2 bases and the J gene lost 0 bases, with 13 bases spanning the gap. The CDR3 is made up of 16 amino acids. CDR3 loop: CASSQISTDANYGYTF. The CDR3 nucleotides are TGTGCCAGCAGCCAAATCTCGACAGATGCTAACTATGGCTACACCTTC.

In this sample, this clone turned up a few times. The chain has TRBV7-9 and TRBJ2-7, with unresolved D. Germline V gene lookup returns CDR1 SEHNR and CDR2 FQNEAQ (reference sequence). This CDR3 is built from 12 residues. The V end was cut by 2 bases, the J end by 5 bases, with 7 bases between. CDR3 DNA sequence: TGTGCCAGCAGCTTATGGCAGGACGAGCAGTACTTC. Protein product: CASSLWQDEQYF.

The chain recombines TRBV16 with TRBJ1-2, with a weak D call TRBD1 (6 bases). Trimming left V 2 bases short and J 2 bases short, with 12 bases between. The CDR3 is 15 amino acids. The germline V gene encodes CDR1 KGHSY and CDR2 FQNENV. CDR3 sequence: CASSQNPGQNYGYTF. CDR3 sequence (DNA): TGTGCCAGCAGCCAAAACCCCGGACAGAACTATGGCTACACCTTC.

The chain is built from TRBV4-3 and TRBJ2-7, with a possible D match to TRBD2 (5 bases). CDR3 length equals 15 residues. CDR1 and CDR2 (germline): LGHNA, YSLEER. The germline V and J ends were trimmed by 2 bases and 5 bases, with 16 bases remaining between them. The CDR3 is CASSQRDSGRHEQYF. As DNA, the CDR3 is TGCGCCAGCAGCCAACGGGATTCCGGTCGTCACGAGCAGTACTTC.

The V gene is TRBV4-3, the J gene TRBJ1-1, with a possible D match to TRBD1 (6 bases). V lost 1 base and J 3 bases, leaving 12 bases between the germline ends. Germline V CDR1 and CDR2: LGHNA, YSLEER. CDR3 length: 15 residues. For the CDR3, the DNA is TGCGCCAGCAGCCAAGGTAGGGGGGGCTACACTGAAGCTTTCTTT. Translation gives CASSQGRGGYTEAFF.

The gene calls are TRBV18 and TRBJ1-5; 7 nucleotides line up with TRBD1. Germline assignment: CDR1 KGHSH and CDR2 LQKENI. V trimming: 3 bases; J trimming: 9 bases; junction bases outside the gene matches: 11. This CDR3 region has 15 residues. The CDR3: CASSPRQGSLSPQHF. DNA for the CDR3: TGTGCCAGCTCACCTCGACAGGGCTCCCTCTCGCCCCAGCATTTT. The variable domain in full, with the rest retrieved from reference TRBV18 and TRBJ1-5, is NAGVMQNPRHLVRRRGQEARLRCSPMKGHSHVYWYRQLPEEGLKFMVYLQKENIIDESGMPKERFSAEFPKEGPSILRIQQVVRGDSAAYFCASSPRQGSLSPQHFGDGTRLSIL.

The V gene is TRBV4-3, the J gene TRBJ1-2; no clear D. CDR1 is LGHNA and CDR2 is YSLEER in the germline V gene. The length of the CDR3 is 18 residues. The germline V and J ends were trimmed by 0 bases and 2 bases, with 19 bases remaining between them. The CDR3 DNA sequence: TGCGCCAGCAGCCAAGATCTTTTGATGGGAGAGACGAACTATGGCTACACCTTC. It encodes CASSQDLLMGETNYGYTF.

V is TRBV5-1 and J is TRBJ1-1, with D unresolved. This CDR3 has 14 residues. Trimming stripped 0 bases from V and 0 bases from J, with 6 bases between. Germline lookup yields CDR1 SGHRS and CDR2 YFSETQ. The CDR3, as DNA: TGCGCCAGCAGCTTGGGGGAGTTGAACACTGAAGCTTTCTTT. Residues: CASSLGELNTEAFF. Full variable domain (missing parts from reference TRBV5-1 and TRBJ1-1): KAGVTQTPRYLIKTRGQQVTLSCSPISGHRSVSWYQQTPGQGLQFLFEYFSETQRNKGNFPGRFSGRQFSNSRSEMNVSTLELGDSALYLCASSLGELNTEAFFGQGTRLTVV.

For the CDR3, the DNA is TGTGCCAGCAGCTTAGTGTCAGGGGCTGGGGACGAGCAGTACTTC. This encodes CASSLVSGAGDEQYF. V gene TRBV7-9 combines with J gene TRBJ2-7; D is possibly TRBD1 (6 bases). This CDR3 contains 15 residues. Trimming removed 1 base at V and 5 bases at J, with 15 bases between. Per germline, CDR1 SEHNR and CDR2 FQNEAQ (reference sequence).

V and J are TRBV5-6 and TRBJ2-7; TRBD2 might be the D (6 bases). The CDR3 covers 13 residues. CDR1 and CDR2 from the germline V gene are SGHDT and YYEEEE. Trimming removed 5 bases from V and 0 bases from J, with 9 bases in between. The CDR3 region is CASSSGVSYEQYF. CDR3 in DNA: TGTGCCAGCAGTTCGGGGGTCTCCTACGAGCAGTACTTC.

The CDR3 bases are TGCGCCAGCAGCCAAGAGGCTAGGTTCTATGGCTACACCTTC. Its protein product is CASSQEARFYGYTF. J is TRBJ1-2 and V is TRBV4-3; D uncertain. Germline CDR1 reads LGHNA; CDR2 reads YSLEER. This CDR3 is built from 14 residues. V was clipped by 0 bases and J by 4 bases, with 9 bases between them.

The chain uses TRBV27 and TRBJ2-1, with D perhaps matching TRBD1 (6 bases). The CDR3 runs 13 residues. The germline CDR1 and CDR2 sequences are MNHEY and SMNVEV (reference sequence). Trimming left V 8 bases short and J 6 bases short, with 14 bases between. The CDR3 sequence is CASCSQGANEQFF. The CDR3, as DNA: TGTGCCAGCTGTTCACAGGGAGCCAATGAGCAGTTCTTC.